The present T cell receptor (beta chain) was sequenced within a study of identical twins. General observations from the study: Diverse VJ usage suggested most zero-insertion clonotypes were not invariant T cells.

The cDNA had a unique molecular identifier and a template-switch universal primer site. MiXCR was run by TCRdb on the 5' RACE reads, yielding one entry per CDR3 protein. The sample holds 300,000 to 350,000 distinct CDR3 sequences; roughly an eighth are singletons and the top ten take around 7.8%. Only a few counts were recorded for this clonotype. Antigen specificity is unknown. CDR3 length: 13 amino acids. Between the trimmed V and J ends, which lost 4 bases and 2 bases, there was a span of 10 bases. Germline V gene lookup returns CDR1 SQVTM and CDR2 ANQGSEA. The data also belong to a second study, concerning yellow fever vaccine responses in identical twins. That paper adds: Twins' vaccine T cell response reportedly seemed partly convergent, partly personalized.

The receptor was derived from a woman under 30 in good health. The sequenced material came from CD8+ T cells sorted from blood. The V and J genes are TRBV29-1 and TRBJ2-3; D gene unclear. Written as DNA, the CDR3 is TGCAGCGTTGTGAGAGCCGCCACAGATACGCAGTATTTT. Amino acids: CSVVRAATDTQYF.